A selection of T cell receptor beta chains follows, all from one sample in a study of CD8+ T cells in alopecia areata. Profiled with immunoSEQ multiplex PCR; TCRdb holds only in-frame clones, not every one. The sample has approximately 11,000 clones; approximately 59% are singletons. The source material was skin, sampled at week 0. All receptors come from a human donor with alopecia areata. Each CDR3 is given with its conserved first and last residue. A D gene is named only where the DNA matches it firmly. Expanded clones are given a class, and other clones once, few, many or no size at all.

TRBJ2-7	TRBD1	TRBV7-9	few	TGTGCCAGCAGCTTAGCGGGACAGGGGCGGTATGAGCAGTACTTC	CASSLAGQGRYEQYF
TRBJ1-1	.	TRBV29-1	few	TGCAGCGCATGGACGGGGGCTGAAGCTTTCTTT	CSAWTGAEAFF
TRBJ1-4	.	TRBV4-2	.	TGTGCCAGCAGCCCGATAATGGGGCAGACTGAAAAACTGTTTTTT	CASSPIMGQTEKLFF
TRBJ2-6	.	TRBV1	.	TGCACCAGCAGGGGTCCATGTTTGTGCACAAATCGGGCCAACGTCCTGACTTTC	CTSRGPCLCTNRANVLTF
TRBJ2-3	TRBD2	TRBV6-1	few	TGTGCCAGCAGGAGACTAGCCCTTGGCCCAGATACGCAGTATTTT	CASRRLALGPDTQYF
TRBJ2-4	TRBD2	TRBV19	.	TGTGCCACTCCGCGGGAGGGCCGATCCAAAAACATTCAGTACTTC	CATPREGRSKNIQYF
TRBJ2-3	TRBD2	TRBV7-2	few	TGTGCCAGCAGCCGAGGGAGGGTTGGCACAGATACGCAGTATTTT	CASSRGRVGTDTQYF
TRBJ2-7	.	TRBV4-1	.	TGCGCCAGCAGCCAAGTGTCGACAGGAGCCTACGAGCAGTACTTC	CASSQVSTGAYEQYF
TRBJ2-5	TRBD1	TRBV6-6	.	TGTGCCAGCAGGGACAGGGGGAGATTCCGAGAGACCCAGTACTTC	CASRDRGRFRETQYF
TRBJ2-3	TRBD2	TRBV5-1	.	TGCGCCAGCAGCCCTCCATGGACTAGGAGCAATACGCAGTATTTT	CASSPPWTRSNTQYF
TRBJ2-4	.	TRBV4-1	.	TGCGCCAGCAGCCAAGGGCCGCCACTCGGGCGGTTAGCCAAAAACATTCAGTACTTC	CASSQGPPLGRLAKNIQYF
TRBJ2-6	.	TRBV4-1	.	TGCGCCAGCAGCCAAGAGGGGGGTTACTCTGGGGCCAACGTCCTGACTTTC	CASSQEGGYSGANVLTF
TRBJ2-1	.	TRBV20-1	.	TGCAGTACGGGATTCTACAATGAGCAGTTCTTC	CSTGFYNEQFF
TRBJ2-5	TRBD1	TRBV6-5	.	TGTGCCAGCACTATTGGACAGGGGGGCTCGGGGACCCAGTACTTC	CASTIGQGGSGTQYF
TRBJ1-1	.	TRBV7-6	.	TGTGCCAGCAGCTCGGGGGGAAACACTGAAGCTTTCTTT	CASSSGGNTEAFF
TRBJ1-2	.	TRBV27	.	TGTGCCAGCAGCCGAGGATTCTATGGCTACACCTTC	CASSRGFYGYTF
TRBJ2-7	.	TRBV6-6	.	TGTGCCACCGGGGCGTACTACGAGCAGTACTTC	CATGAYYEQYF
TRBJ2-3	TRBD1	TRBV7-8	.	TGTGCCAGCAGTCTAGACAGGGCCCAGACTAAAACCACAGATACGCAGTATTTT	CASSLDRAQTKTTDTQYF
TRBJ1-2	.	TRBV2	.	TGTGCCACCAAAGGACAGATCTATGGCTACACCTTC	CATKGQIYGYTF
TRBJ1-1	.	TRBV6-1	.	TGTGCCAGCAGTGAGGACAGCTTCATGAACACTGAAGCTTTCTTT	CASSEDSFMNTEAFF
TRBJ2-1	.	TRBV6-5	.	TGTGCCAGCAGTTACGACCGGGGGCGCAACAATGAGCAGTTCTTC	CASSYDRGRNNEQFF
TRBJ2-1	TRBD2	TRBV7-9	few	TGTGCCAGCAGCTTAGGCGGGACTAGTACTTACAATGAGCAGTTCTTC	CASSLGGTSTYNEQFF
TRBJ2-3	.	TRBV4-1	.	TGCGCCAGCAGCACCTACTCACGACCGGGACCTAAGGACACAGATACGCAGTATTTT	CASSTYSRPGPKDTDTQYF
TRBJ1-1	.	TRBV6-1	once	TGTGCCAGCAGCTTGCGCGGGGGCGGCAGCACTGAAGCTTTCTTT	CASSLRGGGSTEAFF
TRBJ1-1	TRBD1	TRBV11-2	large	TGTGCCAGCAGCCAAGGACAGGGGAGGGGGAACACTGAAGCTTTCTTT	CASSQGQGRGNTEAFF
TRBJ1-2	.	TRBV6-1	.	TGTGCCAGCAGTAACACCTACTATGGCTACACCTTC	CASSNTYYGYTF
TRBJ2-1	.	TRBV5-1	once	TGCGCCAGCAGTAGGGGATGGGACTACAATGAGCAGTTCTTC	CASSRGWDYNEQFF
TRBJ2-1	.	TRBV19	.	TGTGCCACCAGCGGGGGGACAGGATGGGGCAATGAGCAGTTCTTC	CATSGGTGWGNEQFF
TRBJ1-2	.	TRBV7-9	.	TGTGCCAGCAGCTTATATGGGGGCTACTATGGCTACACCTTC	CASSLYGGYYGYTF
TRBJ1-1	.	TRBV29-1	.	TGCAGCGTTGAAGTTCTAGTGAACACTGAAGCTTTCTTT	CSVEVLVNTEAFF
TRBJ2-2	.	TRBV2	.	TGTGCCAGCCGGGTAGAAGGGAACACCGGGGAGCTGTTTTTT	CASRVEGNTGELFF
TRBJ1-5	TRBD1	TRBV18	few	TGTGCCAGCTCACCAGGACAGGGACGTGGGCAGCCCCAGCATTTT	CASSPGQGRGQPQHF
TRBJ2-3	TRBD2	TRBV5-6	.	TGTGCCAGCAGCTTGGTATCGAGCGGGGACTTCACAGATACGCAGTATTTT	CASSLVSSGDFTDTQYF
TRBJ2-2	TRBD1	TRBV5-1	.	TGCGCCAGCAGCTTGTACCTAACCAGACAGGGGGCGAACACCGGGGAGCTGTTTTTT	CASSLYLTRQGANTGELFF